The T cell receptor (beta chain) under discussion was sequenced for a study of siplizumab effects on memory and regulatory T cells. Sequencing was performed with immunoSEQ multiplex PCR; in TCRdb, only in-frame clones are kept and a portion is missing. The sample includes approximately 100,000 clones, just over 90% of them seen just once. To note about this clone: The antigen remains undetermined.

Study results and limitations: In unstimulated cells, naive T cells appeared more diverse than memory T cells and seemed major alloresponse contributors.

The TCR originated in a human donor in good health. The specimen was Tregs sorted from blood.

The chain's CDR3 is CATSRPGGVNEQFF. The CDR3 DNA reads TGTGCCACCAGCAGGCCCGGGGGGGTGAATGAGCAGTTCTTC. V gene TRBV15 combines with J gene TRBJ2-1; 8 bases line up with TRBD2. V was clipped by 3 bases and J by 7 bases; unmatched bases: 5. The CDR3 length is 14 residues. Germline V gene lookup returns CDR1 LNHNV and CDR2 YYDKDF (reference sequence).